These 8 T cell receptor beta chains were all obtained from the same sample, sequenced in a study of blood T cell repertoires in COVID-19. Some clones are missing from TCRdb's copy, which holds only in-frame ones; the method was immunoSEQ multiplex PCR. The sample includes 390,000 or so clones, around nine tenths of them seen just once. Sequencing was carried out using PBMCs or T cells enriched from blood (not recorded which). The receptors were gathered from a woman aged 50 to 60 who had recovered from COVID-19.

As concerns this clone: Distinct nucleotide sequences in the sample also encode this CDR3. V gene TRBV19 combines with J gene TRBJ1-1; D ambiguous. In germline, CDR1 is LNHDA, CDR2 SQIVND (reference sequence). The length of the CDR3 is 13 residues. Trimming shortened V by 3 bases and J by 0 bases, and 5 bases separated the two germline ends. The CDR3 loop reads CASSISVNTEAFF. CDR3 in DNA: TGTGCCAGTAGTATCTCCGTGAACACTGAAGCTTTCTTT.

The chain employs TRBV29-1 and TRBJ1-2; a weak D match, TRBD1 (6 bases). CDR3 length: 11 residues. V lost 4 bases and J lost 8, with 11 bases in between. Germline V gene sequence: CDR1 SQVTM, CDR2 ANQGSEA. For the CDR3, the DNA is TGCAGCGTTGGACAGGATTCGGGCTACACCTTC. Amino acids: CSVGQDSGYTF.

The V and J genes are TRBV25-1 and TRBJ1-2, with D uncertain. The germline V gene has CDR1 MGHDK and CDR2 SYGVNS. The CDR3 is 13 residues long. V gave up 1 base and J gave up 3 bases, with 6 bases separating them. The CDR3 coding sequence is TGTGCCAGCAGTGAATTGAGGGACTATGGCTACACCTTC. Its protein is CASSELRDYGYTF.

The chain recombines TRBV12-3 or TRBV12-4 with TRBJ2-3, with D possibly TRBD1 on 5 matching bases. Trimming stripped 6 bases from V and 6 bases from J, with 10 bases between. CDR3 size: 12 residues. For the CDR3, the DNA is TGTGCCAGCAGACCGACAGAGGATACGCAGTATTTT. Protein: CASRPTEDTQYF.

The chain uses TRBV27 and TRBJ1-1; no clear D. The V end lost 8 bases, the J end lost 1 base, and 11 bases lay between the germline ends. CDR1 and CDR2 from the germline V gene are MNHEY and SMNVEV (reference sequence). The CDR3 extends over 13 amino acids. CDR3 amino acids: CASSLYSNTEAFF. The DNA for the CDR3 is TGTGCCAGCTCTTTATACTCGAACACTGAAGCTTTCTTT.

The sample holds many counts of this clone. The chain carries TRBV7-9 and TRBJ2-7; a possible D gene is TRBD1 (6 bases). V was cut by 7 bases and J by 3 bases, with 10 bases left in between. CDR3 length: 12 residues. CDR1 is SEHNR, CDR2 FQNEAQ, per germline (reference sequence). CDR3 bases: TGTGCCAGCAATCAGGGGAACTACGAGCAGTACTTC. Amino acids: CASNQGNYEQYF.

V and J are TRBV9 and TRBJ1-1; D call uncertain. V was trimmed by 0 bases and J by 5 bases, leaving 8 bases between them. The CDR3 is 13 amino acids. The germline V gene encodes CDR1 SGDLS and CDR2 YYNGEE. The CDR3 reads CASSVDHSTEAFF. Written as DNA, the CDR3 is TGTGCCAGCAGCGTAGATCACAGTACTGAAGCTTTCTTT.

J is TRBJ1-2 and V is TRBV9; weak D call: TRBD1 (6 bases). Per germline, CDR1 SGDLS and CDR2 YYNGEE. The V and J ends lost 0 bases and 4 bases respectively, with 16 bases between them. There are 16 residues in the CDR3. The CDR3 bases are TGTGCCAGCAGCGTAGGGACAGACCACTTTTCCTATGGCTACACCTTC. This encodes CASSVGTDHFSYGYTF.